Shown below are 9 T cell receptor beta chains from a single sample sequenced in a study of response to subunit inactivated influenza vaccine. TCRdb reprocessed the RT-PCR reads via MiXCR and lists one record per CDR3 protein. Of about 520,000 distinct CDR3 sequences listed, 6% to 9% are singletons. This specimen consisted of PBMCs from blood, obtained 23 months after vaccination. The origin of the receptors is a man aged 50 to 69 who received an inactivated influenza vaccine.

CDR3 coding DNA: TGTGCCAGCAGCCTGGGACTAGCGGGAGGGTCTTACGAGCAGTACTTC. Translation: CASSLGLAGGSYEQYF. V gene TRBV7-9 combines with J gene TRBJ2-7, with 16 bases identical to TRBD2. The V gene end was trimmed by 5 bases and the J gene end by 4 bases; junction bases not matched to a gene: 5. In germline, CDR1 is SEHNR, CDR2 FQNEAQ (reference sequence). The CDR3 runs to 16 residues.

The rearrangement uses TRBV28 and TRBJ1-6, with unresolved D. Trimming cost V 7 bases and J 7 bases, with 11 bases left between them. CDR3 size: 13 residues. From germline, CDR1 is MDHEN and CDR2 SYDVKM. The CDR3 sequence is CASIRSGNSPLHF. The CDR3 bases are TGTGCCAGCATTCGGTCAGGAAATTCACCCCTCCACTTT. Full variable domain (outside the CDR3, taken from reference TRBV28 and TRBJ1-6): DVKVTQSSRYLVKRTGEKVFLECVQDMDHENMFWYRQDPGLGLRLIYFSYDVKMKEKGDIPEGYSVSREKKERFSLILESASTNQTSMYLCASIRSGNSPLHFGNGTRLTVT.

Comments on this clonotype: Just one base apart from a much larger clone, this may be a read error. The chain has TRBV7-2 and TRBJ2-3; D gene uncertain. This CDR3 has 12 amino acids. Trimming left V 1 base short and J 11 bases short, with 10 bases between. Germline assignment: CDR1 SGHTA and CDR2 FQGNSA. CDR3 sequence reads: CASSLDARRQYF. DNA of the CDR3: TGTGCCAGCAGCTTAGACGCGAGGCGGCAGTATTTT.

This clonotype has just a few counts. The V gene is TRBV20-1, the J gene TRBJ1-5, with D unresolved. The CDR3 totals 12 residues. Germline V gene data show CDR1 as DFQATT and CDR2 as SNEGSKA (reference sequence). Trimming took 5 bases from V and 0 from J, leaving 5 bases between them. The chain's CDR3 is CSAEYSNQPQHF. The DNA of the CDR3 is TGCAGTGCTGAATATAGCAATCAGCCCCAGCATTTT.

This clonotype has only a few counts. The gene calls are TRBV29-1 and TRBJ2-1, with 9 bases that match TRBD2. CDR3 size: 13 residues. The V segment lost 7 bases and the J segment 6 bases; nucleotides outside the gene matches: 7. The V gene's germline CDR1 is SQVTM and CDR2 ANQGSEA. The CDR3 reads CSAGLAVGNEQFF. CDR3 sequence (DNA): TGCAGCGCGGGACTAGCTGTCGGCAATGAGCAGTTCTTC.

This clonotype has more than one count but fewer than ten. The chain is built from TRBV5-1 and TRBJ1-1, with a weak D call TRBD1 (5 bases). CDR1 is SGHRS and CDR2 is YFSETQ in the germline V gene. V was cut by 3 bases and J by 1 base, with 10 bases left in between. This CDR3 spans 14 amino acids. CDR3 bases: TGCGCCAGCAGCTCCGGAGGACAGAACACTGAAGCTTTCTTT. It specifies CASSSGGQNTEAFF.

The chain combines TRBV4-1 with TRBJ1-2, with D unresolved. Per the germline V gene, CDR1 is MGHRA and CDR2 is YSYEKL. V was pared by 4 bases and J by 7 bases, with 13 bases between. CDR3 size: 13 residues. This CDR3 reads CASSLGISGGYTF. In DNA, the CDR3 is TGCGCCAGCAGCCTAGGAATTTCTGGTGGCTACACCTTC.

About this clonotype itself: Just one base apart from a much larger clone, this may be a read error. The V call is TRBV28, the J call TRBJ2-5; 13 positions agree with TRBD2. The CDR3 has 15 residues. Germline CDR1 MDHEN, CDR2 SYDVKM. V shed 4 bases, J shed 3 bases, and the junction held 2 bases outside the gene matches. The CDR3 spells CASSYGTSGEETQYF. The CDR3 DNA reads TGTGCCAGCAGTTACGGGACTAGCGGGGAAGAGACCCAGTACTTC.

This clonotype occurred many times. The V and J genes are TRBV7-9 and TRBJ2-7, with D perhaps being TRBD1 or TRBD2 (6 bases each). The CDR3 runs 14 residues. Germline V CDR1 and CDR2: SEHNR, FQNEAQ (reference sequence). V shed 7 bases and J shed 3 bases, with 16 bases lying between them. CDR3 DNA sequence: TGTGCCAGCACCCCTGGAGGGGACAACTACGAGCAGTACTTC. Its protein is CASTPGGDNYEQYF.